This is a list of T cell receptor beta chains from one sample in a study of blood T cell repertoires in COVID-19. Some clones are missing from TCRdb's copy, which holds only in-frame ones; the method was immunoSEQ multiplex PCR. The sample has over 55,000 clones, 70% to 80% seen once. Sequenced: peripheral blood. All receptors derive from a woman in her 70s with acute or convalescent COVID-19. Each CDR3 is given with its conserved first and last residue. D genes are given only for firm matches. The listing skips clone size in some rows; elsewhere it reads once, few, many or a size class.

TRBV11-2,TRBJ1-1,.,.,CASSLAGGPNTEAFF,TGTGCCAGCAGCTTAGCTGGAGGGCCGAACACTGAAGCTTTCTTT
TRBV5-6,TRBJ1-2,.,.,CASSPRGGLWHTF,TGTGCCAGCAGCCCACGGGGGGGGCTTTGGCACACCTTC
TRBV9,TRBJ2-1,.,TRBD1,CASSIQTGQEQFF,TGTGCCAGCAGCATCCAGACAGGGCAAGAGCAGTTCTTC
TRBV6-5,TRBJ1-6,once,.,CASSYMGAGSPLHF,TGTGCCAGCAGTTACATGGGGGCAGGGTCACCCCTCCACTTT
TRBV5-1,TRBJ1-2,.,TRBD1,CASSPDRVGRDGYTF,TGCGCCAGCAGCCCCGACAGGGTAGGGAGAGATGGCTACACCTTC
TRBV28,TRBJ1-2,.,TRBD1,CASARDRVNYGYTF,TGTGCCAGCGCTCGGGACAGGGTGAACTATGGCTACACCTTC
TRBV7-2,TRBJ1-3,few,.,CASSLTRAPDTIYF,TGTGCCAGCAGCTTAACGCGGGCGCCGGACACCATATATTTT
TRBV27,TRBJ2-7,.,.,CASSFSTGSYEQYF,TGTGCCAGCAGTTTTTCGACCGGGTCCTACGAGCAGTACTTC
TRBV2,TRBJ2-7,many,TRBD1,CASRTGGINEQYF,TGTGCCAGCAGGACAGGGGGCATCAACGAGCAGTACTTC
TRBV23-1,TRBJ1-2,.,.,CASSQSPKQDYGYTF,TGCGCCAGCAGTCAATCCCCTAAGCAGGACTATGGCTACACCTTC
TRBV6-5,TRBJ1-5,.,TRBD1,CASGTVSNQPQHF,TGTGCCAGCGGGACAGTTAGCAATCAGCCCCAGCATTTT
TRBV28,TRBJ1-2,.,TRBD1,CASRPIRGDYGYTF,TGTGCCAGCAGGCCGATCAGGGGGGACTATGGCTACACCTTC
TRBV25-1,TRBJ1-2,.,.,CASSAPGIGGYTF,TGTGCCAGCAGTGCACCGGGGATCGGGGGCTACACCTTC
TRBV5-1,TRBJ2-7,.,.,CASHTVPGSREQYF,TGCGCCAGCCACACGGTACCGGGGTCACGCGAGCAGTACTTC
TRBV10-3,TRBJ1-1,few,TRBD1,CAIRTGGENTEAFF,TGTGCCATCAGGACAGGGGGCGAGAACACTGAAGCTTTCTTT
TRBV19,TRBJ2-2,.,TRBD2,CASRVAGGGNTGELFF,TGTGCCAGTAGAGTAGCGGGAGGAGGGAACACCGGGGAGCTGTTTTTT
TRBV19,TRBJ2-3,.,TRBD2,CASSSGTSGTTDTQYF,TGTGCCAGTAGTTCAGGGACTAGCGGTACCACAGATACGCAGTATTTT
TRBV7-9,TRBJ1-4,once,TRBD1,CASSSGTAPNEKLFF,TGTGCCAGCAGCTCCGGGACAGCTCCCAATGAAAAACTGTTTTTT
TRBV10-3,TRBJ2-7,.,TRBD1,CAIRDTGALSYEQYF,TGTGCCATCAGAGACACAGGGGCGCTCTCCTACGAGCAGTACTTC
TRBV28,TRBJ1-4,.,TRBD1,CASSLLTGMSEKLFF,TGTGCCAGCAGCCTACTGACAGGGATGAGTGAAAAACTGTTTTTT
TRBV6-6,TRBJ1-1,.,.,CASSRDAAIYTEAFF,TGTGCCAGCAGCCGAGATGCGGCCATTTACACTGAAGCTTTCTTT
TRBV5-1,TRBJ1-3,.,TRBD1,CASSPKPDRASGNTIYF,TGCGCCAGCAGCCCAAAACCCGACAGGGCATCAGGAAACACCATATATTTT
TRBV6-5,TRBJ1-2,.,.,CASSHGTGYGYTF,TGTGCCAGCAGCCACGGTACAGGCTATGGCTACACCTTC